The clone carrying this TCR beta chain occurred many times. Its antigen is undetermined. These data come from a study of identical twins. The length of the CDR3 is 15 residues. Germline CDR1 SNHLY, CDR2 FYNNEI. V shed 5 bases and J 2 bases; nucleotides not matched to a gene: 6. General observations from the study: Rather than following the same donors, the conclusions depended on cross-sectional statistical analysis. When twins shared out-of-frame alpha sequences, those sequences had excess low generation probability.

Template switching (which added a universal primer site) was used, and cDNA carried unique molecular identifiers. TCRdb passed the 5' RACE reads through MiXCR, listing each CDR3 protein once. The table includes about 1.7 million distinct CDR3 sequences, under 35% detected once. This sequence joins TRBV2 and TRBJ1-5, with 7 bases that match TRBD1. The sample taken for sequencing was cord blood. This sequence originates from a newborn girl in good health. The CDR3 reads CASSRQGLGNQPQHF. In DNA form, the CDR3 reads TGTGCCAGCAGTCGACAGGGATTAGGCAATCAGCCCCAGCATTTT.